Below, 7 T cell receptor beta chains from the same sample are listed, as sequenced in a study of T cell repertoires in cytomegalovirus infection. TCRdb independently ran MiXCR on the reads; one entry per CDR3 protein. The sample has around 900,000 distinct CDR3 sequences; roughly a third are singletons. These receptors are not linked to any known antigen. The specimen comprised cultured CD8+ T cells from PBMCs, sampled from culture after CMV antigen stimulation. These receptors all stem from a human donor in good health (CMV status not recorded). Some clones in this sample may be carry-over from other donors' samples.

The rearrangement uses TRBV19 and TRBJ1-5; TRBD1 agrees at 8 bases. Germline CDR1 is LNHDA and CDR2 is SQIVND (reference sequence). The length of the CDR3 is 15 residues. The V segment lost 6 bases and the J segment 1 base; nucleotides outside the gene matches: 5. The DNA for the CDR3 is TGTGCCAGTAGACCACAGGGGGTGAGCAATCAGCCCCAGCATTTT. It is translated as CASRPQGVSNQPQHF.

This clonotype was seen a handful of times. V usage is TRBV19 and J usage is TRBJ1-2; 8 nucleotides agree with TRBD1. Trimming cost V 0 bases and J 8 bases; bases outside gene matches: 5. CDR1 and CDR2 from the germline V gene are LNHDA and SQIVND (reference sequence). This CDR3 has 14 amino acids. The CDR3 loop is CASSIDAGQGGYTF. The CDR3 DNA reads TGTGCCAGTAGTATAGACGCCGGACAGGGCGGCTACACCTTC.

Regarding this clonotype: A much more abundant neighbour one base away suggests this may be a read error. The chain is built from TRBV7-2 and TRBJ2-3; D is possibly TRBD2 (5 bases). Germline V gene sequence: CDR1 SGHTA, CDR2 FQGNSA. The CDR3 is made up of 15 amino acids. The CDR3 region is CANSPGLTLTDTQYF. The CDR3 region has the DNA TGTGCCAACAGCCCCGGACTTACACTCACAGATACGCAGTATTTT.

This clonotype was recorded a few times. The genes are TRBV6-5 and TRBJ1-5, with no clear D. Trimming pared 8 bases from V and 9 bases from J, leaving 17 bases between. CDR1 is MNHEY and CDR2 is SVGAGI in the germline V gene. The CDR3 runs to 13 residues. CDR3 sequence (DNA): TGTGCCAGCGGCTTGGCAGCGGCCGCGCCCCAGCATTTT. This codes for CASGLAAAAPQHF.

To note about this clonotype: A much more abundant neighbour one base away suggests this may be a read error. DNA for the CDR3: TGTGCCAGCAGCGCCCCCGGCTATGGCCACACCTTC. Translation gives CASSAPGYGHTF. The chain recombines TRBV7-6 with TRBJ1-2; D is ambiguous. The CDR3 totals 12 residues. Germline CDR1 SGHVS, CDR2 FNYEAQ.

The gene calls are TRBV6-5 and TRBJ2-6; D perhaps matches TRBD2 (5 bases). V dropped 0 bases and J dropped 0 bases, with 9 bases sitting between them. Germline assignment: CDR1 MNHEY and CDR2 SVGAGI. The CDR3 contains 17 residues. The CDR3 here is CASSYSSGSSGANVLTF. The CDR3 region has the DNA TGTGCCAGCAGTTACTCGTCGGGGAGCTCTGGGGCCAACGTCCTGACTTTC.

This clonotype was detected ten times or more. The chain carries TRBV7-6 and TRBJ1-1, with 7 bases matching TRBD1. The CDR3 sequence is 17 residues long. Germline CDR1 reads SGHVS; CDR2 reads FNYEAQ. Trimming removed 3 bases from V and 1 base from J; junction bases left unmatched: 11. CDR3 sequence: CASSFTAGTAENTEAFF. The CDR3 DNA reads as TGTGCCAGCAGCTTCACCGCCGGGACAGCAGAGAACACTGAAGCTTTCTTT. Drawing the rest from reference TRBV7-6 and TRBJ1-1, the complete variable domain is GAGVSQSPRYKVTKRGQDVALRCDPISGHVSLYWYRQALGQGPEFLTYFNYEAQQDKSGLPNDRFSAERPEGSISTLTIQRTEQRDSAMYRCASSFTAGTAENTEAFFGQGTRLTVV.